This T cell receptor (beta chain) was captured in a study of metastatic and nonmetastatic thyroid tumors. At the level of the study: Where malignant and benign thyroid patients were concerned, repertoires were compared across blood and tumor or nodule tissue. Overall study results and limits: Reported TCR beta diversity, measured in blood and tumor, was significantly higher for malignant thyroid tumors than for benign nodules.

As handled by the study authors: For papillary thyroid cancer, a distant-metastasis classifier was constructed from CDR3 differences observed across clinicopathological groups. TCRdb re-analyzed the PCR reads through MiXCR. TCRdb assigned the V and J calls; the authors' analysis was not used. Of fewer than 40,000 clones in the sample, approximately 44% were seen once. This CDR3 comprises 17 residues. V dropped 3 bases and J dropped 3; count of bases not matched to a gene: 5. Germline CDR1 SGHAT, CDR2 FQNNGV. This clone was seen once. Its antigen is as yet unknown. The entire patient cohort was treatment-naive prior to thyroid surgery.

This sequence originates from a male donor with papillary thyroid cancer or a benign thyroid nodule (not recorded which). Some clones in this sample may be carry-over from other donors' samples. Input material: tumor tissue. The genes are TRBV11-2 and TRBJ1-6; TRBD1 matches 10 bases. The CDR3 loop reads CASSFRQGAYYNSPLHF. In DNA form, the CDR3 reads TGTGCCAGCAGCTTTAGACAGGGGGCATACTATAATTCACCCCTCCACTTT. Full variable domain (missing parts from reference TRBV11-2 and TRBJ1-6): EAGVAQSPRYKIIEKRQSVAFWCNPISGHATLYWYQQILGQGPKLLIQFQNNGVVDDSQLPKDRFSAERLKGVDSTLKIQPAKLEDSAVYLCASSFRQGAYYNSPLHFGNGTRLTVT.